These 5 T cell receptor beta chains originate from one sample sequenced in a study of shared clonotypes between healthy human individuals. The repertoire was sequenced with immunoSEQ multiplex PCR; TCRdb's copy has only in-frame clones and lacks some. The data hold around 600,000 clones, with roughly 98% observed a single time. CD45RO-negative, CCR7-positively selected cells formed the naive CD8 fraction, excluding terminally differentiated effector memory CD45RA+ cells. The specimen was naive CD8+ T cells sorted from blood. The receptors were gathered from a man aged 25-45 years in good health.

This sequence joins TRBV27 and TRBJ2-3; the match to TRBD2 covers 11 bases. The CDR3 contains 13 residues. J lost 12 bases, V lost 4 bases, and 6 bases had no gene match. The germline gives CDR1 MNHEY, CDR2 SMNVEV (reference sequence). This CDR3 is CASSYRLAGNQYF. DNA of the CDR3: TGTGCCAGCAGTTACCGACTAGCGGGAAATCAGTATTTT.

This chain links TRBV13 with TRBJ1-1, with TRBD1 as a possible D gene (5 bases). The CDR3 totals 14 residues. The V gene's germline CDR1 is PRHDT and CDR2 FYEKMQ (reference sequence). The V gene lost 5 bases and the J gene lost 6 bases, with 16 bases spanning the gap. The CDR3 loop reads CASSAVPRGAEAFF. The CDR3 region has the DNA TGTGCCAGCAGCGCCGTCCCTCGAGGGGCTGAAGCTTTCTTT. The full variable domain, its missing parts supplied by reference TRBV13 and TRBJ1-1, is AAGVIQSPRHLIKEKRETATLKCYPIPRHDTVYWYQQGPGQDPQFLISFYEKMQSDKGSIPDRFSAQQFSDYHSELNMSSLELGDSALYFCASSAVPRGAEAFFGQGTRLTVV.

The J gene is TRBJ1-4, the V gene TRBV5-1; 7 bases line up with TRBD1. With V trimmed by 7 bases and J by 5 bases, 8 bases remained unmatched. The germline V gene has CDR1 SGHRS and CDR2 YFSETQ. There are 14 residues in the CDR3. The DNA for the CDR3 is TGCGCCAGCTCCGGGGGGACAGAGAATGAAAAACTGTTTTTT. It specifies CASSGGTENEKLFF.

CDR3 loop: CASSLVAGGGYEQYF. The CDR3 nucleotides read TGTGCCAGCAGCTTAGTAGCGGGAGGCGGTTACGAGCAGTACTTC. The rearrangement joins TRBV5-4 to TRBJ2-7; 10 bases map to TRBD2. The CDR3 is made up of 15 amino acids. Germline-derived CDR1 and CDR2 are SGHNT and YYREEE (reference sequence). V gave up 2 bases and J gave up 4 bases; unmatched junction bases: 6.

V and J are TRBV7-2 and TRBJ2-7; 10 bases match TRBD2. Looked up from germline, CDR1 is SGHTA and CDR2 is FQGNSA. This CDR3 comprises 17 residues. With V trimmed by 4 bases and J by 2 bases, 11 bases remained unmatched. This CDR3 is CASSSFGSGRNPYEQYF. Here the CDR3 DNA reads TGTGCCAGCAGCTCGTTTGGTAGCGGGAGGAACCCCTACGAGCAGTACTTC.